The present entry profiles one T cell receptor beta chain with its context. The antigen is unknown. After removal of 2 bases from V and 6 bases from J, the junction contained 8 bases not matched to a gene. CDR3 length: 16 amino acids. Looked up from germline, CDR1 is SGHDT and CDR2 is YYEEEE. These data belong to a study of OX40 agonist ivuxolimab in advanced cancers. Study-wide context: People in dose escalation had one of these cancers: hepatocellular carcinoma, melanoma, renal cell or head and neck cancer.

Sequencing used immunoSEQ multiplex PCR; TCRdb keeps in-frame clones, though not all of them. The sample carries about 69,000 clones, 60% to 85% recorded once. General observations from the study: Dosing at 0.1 to 3.0 mg/kg was accompanied by clonal expansion of CD4+ and CD8+ blood T cells by week 6. Normalized T-cell clonal expansion was also low in some nonresponders.

The genes are TRBV5-6 and TRBJ1-5; TRBD1 aligns across 10 bases. This receptor was obtained from an adult with an advanced solid tumor such as melanoma, head and neck, liver or kidney cancer. Sequenced material: CD4+ or CD8+ T cells sorted from blood, taken in a trial of the OX40 agonist ivuxolimab. The CDR3 sequence is CASSLGRQGALQPQHF. Here the CDR3 DNA reads TGTGCCAGCAGCTTAGGCCGACAGGGGGCGCTTCAGCCCCAGCATTTT.